A single sample gave rise to the 22 T cell receptor beta chains below, sequenced in a study of CD8+CD57+ T cells in acquired aplastic anemia. Genomic DNA constituted the template upon which TCR beta VDJ and CDR3 profiling was performed. TCRdb recomputed calls from the reads with MiXCR, one row per CDR3 protein. The table lists fewer than 70,000 distinct CDR3 sequences, 45% to 55% of them singletons. Sequencing input: sorted CD4+, CD8+, or CD8+CD57+ T cells (not recorded which) from PBMCs. These receptors came from a human donor in good health, serving as a control.

In regard to this clonotype: A much larger clone differs from this one at a single base, so this may be a read error. The V gene is TRBV11-2, the J gene TRBJ2-7; TRBD2 agrees at 7 bases. This CDR3 is 14 amino acids long. The germline CDR1 and CDR2 sequences are SGHAT and FQNNGV. As DNA, the CDR3 is TGTGCCAACAGCTTAGATCGGGGGGCCTACGAGCAGTACTTC. Its protein is CANSLDRGAYEQYF.

This clonotype has a single count. The V gene is TRBV19, the J gene TRBJ1-2, with a tentative D call TRBD1 (6 bases). Trimming pared 10 bases from V and 3 bases from J, leaving 15 bases between. Germline V gene sequence: CDR1 LNHDA, CDR2 SQIVND (reference sequence). CDR3 length equals 13 residues. This chain's CDR3 is CATNGQPHYGYTF. As DNA, the CDR3 is TGTGCCACCAATGGACAGCCTCACTATGGCTACACCTTC.

This clonotype was observed at least ten times. The DNA for the CDR3 is TGCGCCAGCAGCGGGACCGGGACTTTCTCCTACGAGCAGTACTTC. Translating it yields CASSGTGTFSYEQYF. The chain carries TRBV5-1 and TRBJ2-7; a possible D gene is TRBD2 (6 bases). Trimming pared 4 bases from V and 0 bases from J, leaving 14 bases between. This CDR3 has 15 amino acids. The germline V gene has CDR1 SGHRS and CDR2 YFSETQ.

The chain combines TRBV24-1 with TRBJ2-5; 11 nucleotides match TRBD1. V lost 2 bases, J lost 5 bases, and 3 bases stayed unmatched. Germline CDR1 and CDR2: KGHDR and SFDVKD. The CDR3 is 15 residues long. CDR3 protein: CATSDWTGGHETQYF. DNA of the CDR3: TGTGCCACCAGTGATTGGACAGGGGGCCACGAGACCCAGTACTTC.

This clonotype was seen more than once but under ten times. V gene TRBV19 combines with J gene TRBJ2-7; D possibly corresponds to TRBD2 (5 bases). The CDR3 spans 15 residues. The germline CDR1 and CDR2 sequences are LNHDA and SQIVND (reference sequence). The ends were cut back, 8 bases at V and 3 bases at J, with 20 bases in the middle. The DNA of the CDR3 is TGTGCCAGTGCTAGGGAGAACGGGGTAGGCTACGAGCAGTACTTC. It is translated as CASARENGVGYEQYF.

This clonotype is a singleton in its sample. In this CDR3 the conserved last residue, phenylalanine or tryptophan, is missing, so a read error is likely. V gene TRBV15 combines with J gene TRBJ1-1; D not resolved. CDR3 length: 14 residues. V lost 0 bases, J lost 4 bases, and 9 bases lay in between. CDR1 is LNHNV, CDR2 YYDKDF, per germline (reference sequence). The CDR3 bases are TGTGCCACCAGCAGAGATAATCGTCCCACTGAAGCTTTCTCT. Protein product: CATSRDNRPTEAFS.

The chain employs TRBV19 and TRBJ1-5; TRBD1 might be the D (6 bases). Per germline, CDR1 LNHDA and CDR2 SQIVND (reference sequence). The CDR3 spans 15 residues. V was trimmed by 3 bases and J by 2 bases, leaving 11 bases between them. In DNA, the CDR3 is TGTGCCAGTAGTATCACCAGGGGTGGCAATCAGCCCCAGCATTTT. Its protein product is CASSITRGGNQPQHF.

This sequence joins TRBV5-1 and TRBJ2-7; TRBD1 agrees at 7 bases. Germline CDR1 and CDR2: SGHRS and YFSETQ. Trimming took 5 bases from V and 3 from J; bases not matched to a gene: 14. CDR3 length: 16 residues. The CDR3 loop reads CASSHQDRRIYYEQYF. DNA of the CDR3: TGCGCCAGCAGTCACCAGGACAGGCGTATCTACTACGAGCAGTACTTC.

The chain employs TRBV5-6 and TRBJ1-2; a possible D gene is TRBD1 (5 bases). CDR1 and CDR2 from the germline V gene are SGHDT and YYEEEE. CDR3 length equals 16 residues. V lost 0 bases to trimming and J lost 4 bases, with 16 bases between them. The CDR3 region is CASSLAGGTGSYGYTF. In DNA, the CDR3 is TGTGCCAGCAGCTTGGCCGGCGGCACAGGATCCTATGGCTACACCTTC.

This chain connects TRBV20-1 to TRBJ2-7; perhaps TRBD2 as D (6 bases). CDR3 length equals 13 residues. The germline V and J ends were trimmed by 0 bases and 1 base, with 7 bases remaining between them. Looked up from germline, CDR1 is DFQATT and CDR2 is SNEGSKA (reference sequence). The CDR3 DNA reads as TGCAGTGCTAGAGAGGGAGGTTCCTACGAGCAGTACTTC. Amino acids: CSAREGGSYEQYF.

The chain combines TRBV7-9 with TRBJ1-5, with a possible D match to TRBD1 (6 bases). In germline, CDR1 is SEHNR, CDR2 FQNEAQ (reference sequence). Trimming shortened V by 6 bases and J by 0 bases, and 12 bases separated the two germline ends. The CDR3 is 15 amino acids. CDR3 bases: TGTGCCAGCAGTTCCAGGGGCGATAGCAATCAGCCCCAGCATTTT. This translates into CASSSRGDSNQPQHF.

The sample holds many counts of this clonotype. One end of the junction fails to match germline, which may point to a read error. The CDR3 sequence: CASSPIAQALPSF. CDR3 DNA: TGTGCCAGCAGCCCCATCGCCCAAGCCCTCCCTTCCTTC. The chain joins TRBV12-3 or TRBV12-4 to TRBJ2-5, with D unclear. The CDR3 consists of 13 residues.

This clonotype was seen just once. The CDR3 DNA is TGTGCCAGCAGCCCCGCAGACCTCCCGACGGGCACAGATACGCAGTATTTT. Its protein product is CASSPADLPTGTDTQYF. This chain joins TRBV7-6 and TRBJ2-3; no firm D call. Germline loops: CDR1 SGHVS, CDR2 FNYEAQ. V was pared by 5 bases and J by 1 base, with 19 bases between. The CDR3 runs to 17 residues.

The table lists this clonotype with a few counts. A junction end diverges from the germline sequence, so it may reflect a read error. The chain employs TRBV4-1 and TRBJ2-1, with 10 bases identical to TRBD2. The CDR3 has 14 amino acids. CDR1 is MGHRA and CDR2 is YSYEKL in the germline V gene. CDR3 DNA sequence: TGCGCCGGCCGGCTAGCGGGAGCCTACAATGGGCAGTTCTTC. As protein: CAGRLAGAYNGQFF.

The chain recombines TRBV19 with TRBJ1-5; 7 nucleotides agree with TRBD1. The V gene's germline CDR1 is LNHDA and CDR2 SQIVND (reference sequence). With V trimmed by 6 bases and J by 4 bases, 0 bases remained unmatched. This CDR3 has 12 amino acids. Here the CDR3 DNA reads TGTGCCAGTAGCAGGGGGAATCAGCCCCAGCATTTT. Its protein product is CASSRGNQPQHF.

This clonotype was recorded only once. The chain employs TRBV9 and TRBJ1-1; TRBD1 matches at 7 bases. This CDR3 is 15 amino acids long. The germline gives CDR1 SGDLS, CDR2 YYNGEE. J lost 2 bases, V lost 4 bases, and 8 bases had no gene match. The CDR3 sequence is CASSPGQALNTEAFF. CDR3 DNA: TGTGCCAGCAGCCCCGGACAGGCCCTCAACACTGAAGCTTTCTTT.

The chain recombines TRBV19 with TRBJ2-7; TRBD1 matches at 7 bases. The V and J ends lost 6 bases and 2 bases, in that order; junction bases with no gene match: 13. CDR1 and CDR2 from the germline V gene are LNHDA and SQIVND (reference sequence). The CDR3 totals 16 residues. The CDR3 protein is CASRDHYDRVPYEQYF. DNA for the CDR3: TGTGCCAGTAGGGACCATTACGACAGGGTCCCCTACGAGCAGTACTTC.

V is TRBV7-8 and J is TRBJ2-3; 10 bases are a match to TRBD2. This CDR3 is built from 16 residues. CDR1 and CDR2 (germline): SGHVS, FQNEAQ. V was clipped by 0 bases and J by 5 bases; unmatched bases: 5. Written as DNA, the CDR3 is TGTGCCAGCAGCTTAGCTACTAGCGGGGTTCGAGATACGCAGTATTTT. Translating gives CASSLATSGVRDTQYF.

J is TRBJ2-6 and V is TRBV29-1, with a tentative D call TRBD2 (7 bases). Between the trimmed V and J ends, which lost 4 bases and 6 bases, there was a span of 13 bases. In germline, CDR1 is SQVTM, CDR2 ANQGSEA. This CDR3 spans 14 amino acids. CDR3 sequence: CSVVGGREANVLTF. The CDR3 DNA sequence: TGCAGCGTTGTGGGGGGGCGCGAGGCCAACGTCCTGACTTTC.

Comment on this clonotype: A much larger clone sits a single nucleotide away, making a read error possible. The chain has TRBV7-2 and TRBJ2-7; D gene uncertain. CDR3 length: 15 amino acids. The V gene lost 3 bases and the J gene lost 7 bases, with 19 bases spanning the gap. The germline V gene encodes CDR1 SGHTA and CDR2 FQGNSA. CDR3 protein: CASSLTLSSYNEQYF. CDR3 nucleotides: TGTGCCAGCAGCTTGACTCTTAGCTCCTACAATGAGCAGTACTTC.

This clonotype showed up many times. The chain couples TRBV6-5 to TRBJ1-2; D is uncertain. V lost 4 bases, J lost 2 bases, and 11 bases lay in between. The CDR3 is made up of 14 amino acids. Germline assignment: CDR1 MNHEY and CDR2 SVGAGI. CDR3 region: CASSFSGGNYGYTF. CDR3 DNA sequence: TGTGCCAGCAGTTTTTCAGGAGGCAACTATGGCTACACCTTC.

This clonotype is labeled as medium-sized. The chain is built from TRBV29-1 and TRBJ1-4; D is uncertain. The V gene lost 4 bases and the J gene lost 4 bases, with 16 bases spanning the gap. The V gene's germline CDR1 is SQVTM and CDR2 ANQGSEA. The CDR3 extends over 15 amino acids. The DNA of the CDR3 is TGCAGCGTTGTGGGCCCCGACGGTGGTAATGAAAAACTGTTTTTT. It is translated as CSVVGPDGGNEKLFF. The complete variable domain, with remaining parts taken from reference TRBV29-1 and TRBJ1-4, reads SAVISQKPSRDICQRGTSLTIQCQVDSQVTMMFWYRQQPGQSLTLIATANQGSEATYESGFVIDKFPISRPNLTFSTLTVSNMSPEDSSIYLCSVVGPDGGNEKLFFGSGTQLSVL.